Below are 18 T cell receptor beta chains sequenced from a single sample in a study of metastatic and nonmetastatic thyroid tumors. TCRdb re-called the PCR reads through MiXCR. The sample has 20,000 to 30,000 clones; roughly 13% are singletons. No patient received treatment before thyroid surgery. The sequenced sample consisted of blood. These receptors came from a female donor with papillary thyroid cancer or a benign thyroid nodule (not recorded which). Some clones in this sample may be carry-over from other donors' samples.

This clone was detected ten times or more. The chain is built from TRBV20-1 and TRBJ2-5, with 7 bases identical to TRBD1. V was pared by 1 base and J by 1 base, with 3 bases of the junction left unmatched. Germline V CDR1 and CDR2: DFQATT, SNEGSKA (reference sequence). This CDR3 comprises 14 residues. The CDR3 reads CSARAHRGQETQYF. CDR3 DNA: TGCAGTGCTAGAGCCCACAGGGGCCAAGAGACCCAGTACTTC.

This clone was seen at least ten times. The chain links TRBV7-9 to TRBJ2-7; TRBD2 matches 7 bases. In germline, CDR1 is SEHNR, CDR2 FQNEAQ (reference sequence). The trim removed 2 bases at V and 2 bases at J, leaving 3 bases unmatched. The CDR3 length is 14 residues. The DNA of the CDR3 is TGTGCCAGCAGCTTAAATCTAGCGGCCTACGAGCAGTACTTC. Translation gives CASSLNLAAYEQYF.

This clone was counted at least ten times. The chain couples TRBV11-1 to TRBJ2-2; 7 bases align to TRBD1. V dropped 2 bases and J dropped 0; count of bases not matched to a gene: 3. CDR1 and CDR2 (germline): SGHAT, FQDESV (reference sequence). This CDR3 has 16 amino acids. In nucleotides, the CDR3 is TGTGCCAGCAGCTTATGGGACAGCACGAACACCGGGGAGCTGTTTTTT. Residues: CASSLWDSTNTGELFF. The complete variable domain, with remaining parts taken from reference TRBV11-1 and TRBJ2-2, reads EAEVAQSPRYKITEKSQAVAFWCDPISGHATLYWYRQILGQGPELLVQFQDESVVDDSQLPKDRFSAERLKGVDSTLKIQPAELGDSAMYLCASSLWDSTNTGELFFGEGSRLTVL.

This chain connects TRBV28 to TRBJ2-3; 9 nucleotides agree with TRBD2. CDR1 is MDHEN, CDR2 SYDVKM, per germline. The CDR3 has 14 residues. V gave up 11 bases and J gave up 2 bases; unmatched junction bases: 8. The CDR3: CAGSIAGDTDTQYF. CDR3 nucleotide sequence: TGTGCCGGATCTATAGCGGGAGACACAGATACGCAGTATTTT.

This clone was seen repeatedly, ten times or more. This rearrangement joins TRBV5-1 to TRBJ2-6, with 7 bases matching TRBD1. The CDR3 extends over 16 amino acids. V lost 0 bases, J lost 9 bases, and 9 bases stayed unmatched. Germline lookup yields CDR1 SGHRS and CDR2 YFSETQ. CDR3 nucleotide sequence: TGCGCCAGCAGCTTGGTGCTAGGGACAGCTGACAACGTCCTGACTTTC. Its protein product is CASSLVLGTADNVLTF.

This clone has ten or more counts. The V and J genes are TRBV19 and TRBJ2-5, with a tentative D call TRBD2 (5 bases). The germline gives CDR1 LNHDA, CDR2 SQIVND (reference sequence). CDR3 size: 15 residues. Trimming shortened V by 5 bases and J by 5 bases, and 18 bases separated the two germline ends. CDR3: CASSSSGRVYETQYF. The DNA for the CDR3 is TGTGCCAGTAGTTCGAGCGGAAGGGTTTACGAGACCCAGTACTTC.

This clone was recorded at least ten times. This rearrangement joins TRBV28 to TRBJ1-3; D call uncertain. This CDR3 is 11 amino acids long. V was shortened by 2 bases and J by 6 bases, with 2 bases between the two germline ends. CDR1 and CDR2 from the germline V gene are MDHEN and SYDVKM. The CDR3 sequence is CASSLENTIYF. CDR3 DNA: TGTGCCAGCAGTTTAGAAAACACCATATATTTT.

This clone came up many times. The chain employs TRBV9 and TRBJ1-3, with D possibly being TRBD1 (6 bases). The V and J ends lost 5 bases and 0 bases respectively, with 18 bases between them. The CDR3 is made up of 17 amino acids. Germline loops: CDR1 SGDLS, CDR2 YYNGEE. The CDR3 DNA reads TGTGCCAGCAGTTCCGATTGGGGGGACATCTCTGGAAACACCATATATTTT. It codes for CASSSDWGDISGNTIYF.

This clone occurred many times. Other DNA sequences within the sample encode an identical CDR3. This chain links TRBV5-1 with TRBJ1-4, with TRBD1 matching over 8 bases. Germline V gives CDR1 SGHRS, CDR2 YFSETQ. With V trimmed by 4 bases and J by 0 bases, 11 bases remained unmatched. This CDR3 contains 18 residues. Here the CDR3 DNA reads TGCGCCAGCAGCCCGGGGACAGGCGGTGGAGCAACTAATGAAAAACTGTTTTTT. As protein: CASSPGTGGGATNEKLFF.

By proportion, this clone is medium-sized. The rearrangement links TRBV19 to TRBJ2-6; D remains unclear. The germline gives CDR1 LNHDA, CDR2 SQIVND (reference sequence). Between the trimmed V and J ends, which lost 6 bases and 1 base, there was a span of 4 bases. The CDR3 consists of 13 residues. Here the CDR3 reads CASRTSGANVLTF. DNA for the CDR3: TGTGCCAGTAGGACTTCTGGGGCCAACGTCCTGACTTTC.

This clone has at least ten counts. This chain joins TRBV28 and TRBJ2-3, with D maybe TRBD2 (5 bases). Deletions cut 2 bases from V and 4 bases from J, with 13 bases between. The CDR3 runs to 15 residues. Germline V gives CDR1 MDHEN, CDR2 SYDVKM. CDR3 protein: CASSLVVGVADTQYF. The CDR3 bases are TGTGCCAGCAGTTTAGTGGTCGGGGTCGCAGATACGCAGTATTTT.

The chain links TRBV28 to TRBJ1-2; 12 bases are a match to TRBD1. V was clipped by 10 bases and J by 8 bases; unmatched bases: 5. The germline gives CDR1 MDHEN, CDR2 SYDVKM. CDR3 length equals 12 residues. CDR3 protein: CATRDRGHGYTF. The CDR3 DNA sequence: TGTGCCACCCGGGACAGGGGGCACGGCTACACCTTC.

This clone was found many times. The genes are TRBV19 and TRBJ2-5; D assignment may be TRBD1 or TRBD2 (5 bases each). Trimming stripped 2 bases from V and 2 bases from J, with 6 bases between. The CDR3 extends over 13 amino acids. The germline gives CDR1 LNHDA, CDR2 SQIVND (reference sequence). CDR3: CASSIWGQETQYF. The CDR3 nucleotides read TGTGCCAGTAGTATATGGGGGCAAGAGACCCAGTACTTC.

This clone was recorded many times. V is TRBV14 and J is TRBJ1-1; D gene unclear. Per germline, CDR1 SGHDN and CDR2 FVKESK. The V gene lost 3 bases and the J gene lost 0 bases, with 11 bases spanning the gap. The CDR3 has 15 residues. The CDR3 region has the DNA TGTGCCAGCAGCCATTACCGAGGTTTGAACACTGAAGCTTTCTTT. Translation: CASSHYRGLNTEAFF.

V gene TRBV4-2 combines with J gene TRBJ1-1; D uncertain. The CDR3 runs 15 residues. Germline CDR1 is LGHNA and CDR2 is YNFKEQ. The ends were cut back, 1 base at V and 4 bases at J, with 13 bases in the middle. CDR3 amino acids: CASSQVKTVATEAFF. DNA of the CDR3: TGTGCCAGCAGCCAAGTCAAGACGGTAGCCACTGAAGCTTTCTTT.

This sequence joins TRBV6-1 and TRBJ2-1, with D perhaps assigned TRBD1 or TRBD2 (5 bases each). The germline CDR1 and CDR2 sequences are MNHNS and SASEGT. This CDR3 has 12 amino acids. Deletions cut 7 bases from V and 7 bases from J, with 11 bases between. The CDR3 spells CASKGELNEQFF. The CDR3 nucleotides read TGTGCCAGCAAAGGGGAGTTGAATGAGCAGTTCTTC.

This clone was detected ten times or more. The genes are TRBV28 and TRBJ2-7; possibly TRBD2 for D (6 bases). CDR3 length: 15 residues. Trimming removed 2 bases from V and 0 bases from J, with 11 bases in between. The germline V gene encodes CDR1 MDHEN and CDR2 SYDVKM. The CDR3 loop reads CASSLPVSGSYEQYF. CDR3 sequence (DNA): TGTGCCAGCAGTTTACCGGTTAGCGGCTCCTACGAGCAGTACTTC.

This clone was detected ten times or more. The chain recombines TRBV10-3 with TRBJ1-1; D might be TRBD1 (5 bases). The CDR3 totals 15 residues. Germline V CDR1 and CDR2: ENHRY, SYGVKD. V shed 10 bases and J shed 9 bases, with 27 bases lying between them. CDR3 sequence: CATANPGLQTAQAFF. The CDR3 nucleotides read TGTGCCACCGCAAACCCGGGACTGCAAACTGCTCAAGCTTTCTTT.